Listed below are T cell receptor beta chains from one sample, sequenced in a study of blood T cell repertoires in COVID-19. Sequenced by immunoSEQ multiplex PCR; TCRdb stores in-frame clones only, minus some. The sample includes more than 300,000 clones, about nine tenths of them seen just once. Sequences were obtained from PBMCs or T cells enriched from blood (not recorded which). Receptors were obtained from a woman between 40 and 50 years old who had been exposed to COVID-19. CDR3s leave out the opening cysteine and the closing phenylalanine or tryptophan. The D gene is left open where the match is weak.

j_gene: TRBJ2-7
v_gene: TRBV21-1
d_gene: NA
CDR3aa: ASSPPEASGRSG

j_gene: TRBJ2-7
v_gene: TRBV6-5
d_gene: TRBD1
CDR3aa: ASTFYRGYEQY

j_gene: TRBJ1-5
v_gene: TRBV5-6
d_gene: NA
CDR3aa: ASSYRGNQPQH

j_gene: TRBJ1-4
v_gene: TRBV5-4
d_gene: TRBD1
CDR3aa: ASSSTRTGGEKLF

j_gene: TRBJ1-1
v_gene: TRBV30
d_gene: NA
CDR3aa: AWSPPPGSTEAF

j_gene: TRBJ2-1
v_gene: TRBV27
d_gene: TRBD2
CDR3aa: ASSENLLAGKVPRYNEQF

j_gene: TRBJ1-6
v_gene: TRBV30
d_gene: TRBD1
CDR3aa: AWSVMTGAASPLH

j_gene: TRBJ1-5
v_gene: TRBV6-5
d_gene: NA
CDR3aa: ASSPQGNNQPQH

j_gene: TRBJ1-5
v_gene: TRBV12-3/TRBV12-4
d_gene: NA
CDR3aa: ASSGGTGQPQH

j_gene: TRBJ2-3
v_gene: TRBV6-7
d_gene: NA
CDR3aa: ASSYSPNPGGHTDTQY

j_gene: TRBJ2-1
v_gene: TRBV5-1
d_gene: TRBD1
CDR3aa: ASSLRDRQRGSYNEQF

j_gene: TRBJ2-3
v_gene: TRBV9
d_gene: TRBD2
CDR3aa: ASSAYWREDTQY

j_gene: TRBJ2-2
v_gene: TRBV3-1/TRBV3-2
d_gene: NA
CDR3aa: ASSRGLYTGELF

j_gene: TRBJ1-1
v_gene: TRBV5-6
d_gene: NA
CDR3aa: ASSPPLGGRNYEAF